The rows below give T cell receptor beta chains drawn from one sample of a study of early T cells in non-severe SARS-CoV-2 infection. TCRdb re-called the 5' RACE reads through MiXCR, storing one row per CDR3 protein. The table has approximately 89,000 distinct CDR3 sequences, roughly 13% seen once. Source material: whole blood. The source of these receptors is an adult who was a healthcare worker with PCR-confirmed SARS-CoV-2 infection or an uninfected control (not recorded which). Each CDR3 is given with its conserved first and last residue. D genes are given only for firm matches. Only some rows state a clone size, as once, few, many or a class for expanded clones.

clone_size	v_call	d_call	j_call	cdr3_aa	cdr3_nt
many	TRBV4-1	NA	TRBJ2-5	CASSQGLRGPQETQYF	TGCGCCAGCAGCCAAGGGTTACGAGGGCCCCAAGAGACCCAGTACTTC
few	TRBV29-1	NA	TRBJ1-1	CSVALRMNTEAFF	TGCAGCGTTGCCCTTAGAATGAACACTGAAGCTTTCTTT
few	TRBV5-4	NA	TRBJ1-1	CASSLGWGNTEAFF	TGTGCCAGCAGCTTGGGGTGGGGAAACACTGAAGCTTTCTTT
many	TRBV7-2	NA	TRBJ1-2	CASSLPYGSYGYTF	TGTGCCAGCAGCTTACCGTATGGTTCGTATGGCTACACCTTC
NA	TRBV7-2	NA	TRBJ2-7	CASSLMAGAHEQYF	TGTGCCAGCAGCTTAATGGCGGGGGCCCACGAGCAGTACTTC
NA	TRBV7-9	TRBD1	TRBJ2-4	CASSLARDRENFQYF	TGTGCCAGCAGCTTAGCACGTGACAGGGAAAACTTTCAGTACTTC
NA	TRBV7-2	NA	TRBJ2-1	CASSVIYNEQFF	TGTGCCAGCAGCGTCATCTACAATGAGCAGTTCTTC
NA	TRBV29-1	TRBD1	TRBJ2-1	CSSRTGGYNEQFF	TGCAGCTCCAGGACAGGGGGTTACAATGAGCAGTTCTTC
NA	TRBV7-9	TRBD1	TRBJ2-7	CASSLGYGTGSSNEQYF	TGTGCCAGCAGCCTAGGATACGGGACAGGGTCCTCCAACGAGCAGTACTTC
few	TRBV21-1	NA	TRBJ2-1	CASSNPGQGRTSGRPYNEQFF	TGTGCCAGCAGCAACCCCGGACAGGGCCGGACTAGCGGGAGGCCCTACAATGAGCAGTTCTTC
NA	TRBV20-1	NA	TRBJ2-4	CSAQGGVDIQYF	TGCAGTGCGCAAGGGGGGGTAGACATTCAGTACTTC
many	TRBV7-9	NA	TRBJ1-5	CASSRDGNQPQHF	TGTGCCAGCAGCCGGGACGGGAATCAGCCCCAGCATTTT
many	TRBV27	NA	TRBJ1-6	CASKREGGRSYNSPLHF	TGTGCCAGCAAACGGGAAGGGGGAAGGTCCTATAATTCACCCCTCCACTTT
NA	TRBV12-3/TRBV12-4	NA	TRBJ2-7	CASSSAGQRQYF	TGTGCCAGCAGTTCCGCGGGACAGCGGCAGTACTTC
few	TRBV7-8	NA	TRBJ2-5	CASSFGPGETQYF	TGTGCCAGCAGCTTCGGGCCCGGGGAGACCCAGTACTTC